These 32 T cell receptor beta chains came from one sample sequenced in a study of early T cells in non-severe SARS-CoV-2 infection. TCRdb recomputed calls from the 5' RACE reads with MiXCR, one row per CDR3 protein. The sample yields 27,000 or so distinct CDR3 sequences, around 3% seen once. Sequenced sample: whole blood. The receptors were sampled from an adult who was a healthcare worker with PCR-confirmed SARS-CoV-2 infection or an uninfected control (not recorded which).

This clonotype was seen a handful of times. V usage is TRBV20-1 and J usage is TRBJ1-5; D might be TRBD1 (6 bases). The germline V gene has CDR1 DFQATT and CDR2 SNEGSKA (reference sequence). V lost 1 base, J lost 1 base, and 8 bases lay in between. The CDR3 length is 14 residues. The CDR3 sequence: CSARGGGSNQPQHF. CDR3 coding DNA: TGCAGTGCTAGAGGAGGGGGGAGCAATCAGCCCCAGCATTTT.

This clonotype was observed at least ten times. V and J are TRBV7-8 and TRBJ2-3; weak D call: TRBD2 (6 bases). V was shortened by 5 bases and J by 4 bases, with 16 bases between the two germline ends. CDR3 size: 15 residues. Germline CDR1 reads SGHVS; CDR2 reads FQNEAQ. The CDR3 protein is CASSPGRGVSDTQYF. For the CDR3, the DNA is TGTGCCAGCAGCCCGGGGCGCGGGGTTTCAGATACGCAGTATTTT.

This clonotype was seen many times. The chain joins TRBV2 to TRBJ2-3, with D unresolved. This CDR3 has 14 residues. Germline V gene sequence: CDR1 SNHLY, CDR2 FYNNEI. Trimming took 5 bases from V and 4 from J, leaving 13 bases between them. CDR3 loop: CASSLPGRSDTQYF. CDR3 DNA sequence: TGTGCCAGCAGTCTTCCAGGTCGGTCAGATACGCAGTATTTT. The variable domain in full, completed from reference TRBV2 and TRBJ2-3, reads EPEVTQTPSHQVTQMGQEVILRCVPISNHLYFYWYRQILGQKVEFLVSFYNNEISEKSEIFDDQFSVERPDGSNFTLKIRSTKLEDSAMYFCASSLPGRSDTQYFGPGTRLTVL.

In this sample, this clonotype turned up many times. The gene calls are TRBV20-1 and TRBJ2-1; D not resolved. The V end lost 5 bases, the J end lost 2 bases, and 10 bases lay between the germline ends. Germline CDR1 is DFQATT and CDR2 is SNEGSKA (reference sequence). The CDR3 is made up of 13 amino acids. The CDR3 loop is CSAWAGPYNEQFF. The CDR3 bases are TGCAGTGCTTGGGCAGGCCCCTACAATGAGCAGTTCTTC.

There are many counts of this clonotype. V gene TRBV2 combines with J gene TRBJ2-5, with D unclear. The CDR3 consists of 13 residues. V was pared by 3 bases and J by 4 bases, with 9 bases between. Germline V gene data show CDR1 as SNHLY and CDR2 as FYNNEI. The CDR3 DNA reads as TGTGCCAGCAGTGAGGTTGAGCGAGAGACCCAGTACTTC. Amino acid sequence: CASSEVERETQYF.

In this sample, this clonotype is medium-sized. The CDR3 DNA is TGCAGCGTTTATGGCAGGGAAGAAGGCTACACCTTC. Translating it yields CSVYGREEGYTF. This chain joins TRBV29-1 and TRBJ1-2, with D maybe TRBD1 (5 bases). V dropped 5 bases and J dropped 8 bases, with 15 bases sitting between them. CDR3 length: 12 amino acids. CDR1 SQVTM and CDR2 ANQGSEA come from the germline V gene. Full variable domain (remainder filled in from reference TRBV29-1 and TRBJ1-2): SAVISQKPSRDICQRGTSLTIQCQVDSQVTMMFWYRQQPGQSLTLIATANQGSEATYESGFVIDKFPISRPNLTFSTLTVSNMSPEDSSIYLCSVYGREEGYTFGSGTRLTVV.

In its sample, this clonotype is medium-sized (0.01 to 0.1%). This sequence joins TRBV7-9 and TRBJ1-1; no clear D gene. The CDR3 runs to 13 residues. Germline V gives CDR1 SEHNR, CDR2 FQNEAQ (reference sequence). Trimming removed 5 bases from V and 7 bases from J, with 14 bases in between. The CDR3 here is CASSRFGDIEAFF. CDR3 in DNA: TGTGCCAGCAGCCGCTTCGGAGATATTGAAGCTTTCTTT.

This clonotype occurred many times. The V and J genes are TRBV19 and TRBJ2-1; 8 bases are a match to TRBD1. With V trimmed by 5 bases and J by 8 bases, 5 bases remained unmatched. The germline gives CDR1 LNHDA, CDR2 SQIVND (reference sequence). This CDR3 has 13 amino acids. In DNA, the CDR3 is TGTGCCAGTAGTGACAGGGGTATGGATGAGCAGTTCTTC. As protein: CASSDRGMDEQFF.

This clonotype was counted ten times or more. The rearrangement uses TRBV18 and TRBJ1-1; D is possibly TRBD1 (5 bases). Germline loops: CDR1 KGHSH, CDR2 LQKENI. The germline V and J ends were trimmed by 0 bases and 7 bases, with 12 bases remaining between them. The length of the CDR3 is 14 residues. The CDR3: CASSPPAGPGEAFF. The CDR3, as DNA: TGTGCCAGCTCACCACCGGCAGGGCCCGGTGAAGCTTTCTTT.

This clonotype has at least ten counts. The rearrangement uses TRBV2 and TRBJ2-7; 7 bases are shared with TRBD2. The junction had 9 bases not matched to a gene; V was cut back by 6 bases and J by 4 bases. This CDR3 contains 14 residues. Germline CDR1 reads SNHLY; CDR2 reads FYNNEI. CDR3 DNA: TGTGCCAGCAGCGAACGGGGGGAACGTTACGAGCAGTACGTC. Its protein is CASSERGERYEQYV.

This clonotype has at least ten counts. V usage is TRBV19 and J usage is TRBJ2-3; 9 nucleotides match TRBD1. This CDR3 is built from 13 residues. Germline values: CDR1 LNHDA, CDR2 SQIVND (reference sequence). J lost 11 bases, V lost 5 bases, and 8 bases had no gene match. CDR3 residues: CASSEGQGRVQYF. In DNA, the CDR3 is TGTGCCAGTAGTGAGGGACAGGGTCGCGTGCAGTATTTT. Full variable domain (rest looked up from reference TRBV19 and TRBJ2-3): DGGITQSPKYLFRKEGQNVTLSCEQNLNHDAMYWYRQDPGQGLRLIYYSQIVNDFQKGDIAEGYSVSREKKESFPLTVTSAQKNPTAFYLCASSEGQGRVQYFGPGTRLTVL.

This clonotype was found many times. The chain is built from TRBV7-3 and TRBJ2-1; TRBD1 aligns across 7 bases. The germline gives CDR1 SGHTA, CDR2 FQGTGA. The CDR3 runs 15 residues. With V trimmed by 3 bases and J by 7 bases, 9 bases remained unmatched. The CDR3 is CASSLSPGGKNEQFF. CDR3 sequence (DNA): TGTGCCAGCAGCTTGTCGCCAGGGGGTAAGAATGAGCAGTTCTTC.

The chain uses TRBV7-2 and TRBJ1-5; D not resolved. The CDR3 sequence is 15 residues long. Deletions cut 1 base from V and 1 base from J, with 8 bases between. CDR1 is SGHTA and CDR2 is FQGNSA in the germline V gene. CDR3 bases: TGTGCCAGCAGCTTAGGAGGGCTCAGCAATCAGCCCCAGCATTTT. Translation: CASSLGGLSNQPQHF.

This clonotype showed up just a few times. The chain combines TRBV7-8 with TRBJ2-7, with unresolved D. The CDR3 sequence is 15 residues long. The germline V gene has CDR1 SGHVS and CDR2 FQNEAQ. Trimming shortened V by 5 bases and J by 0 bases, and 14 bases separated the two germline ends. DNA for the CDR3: TGTGCCAGCAGCGAACTACGACGGAGCTCCTACGAGCAGTACGTC. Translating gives CASSELRRSSYEQYV.

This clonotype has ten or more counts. The CDR3 DNA reads TGTGCCAGCAGTTCGGCCGGGACGGTGTACCAAGAGACCCAGTACTTC. This gives the protein CASSSAGTVYQETQYF. This chain uses TRBV28 with TRBJ2-5, with D tentatively TRBD1 or TRBD2 (5 bases each). Germline-derived CDR1 and CDR2 are MDHEN and SYDVKM. The CDR3 spans 16 residues. Trimming left V 4 bases short and J 0 bases short, with 15 bases between. Drawing the rest from reference TRBV28 and TRBJ2-5, the complete variable domain is DVKVTQSSRYLVKRTGEKVFLECVQDMDHENMFWYRQDPGLGLRLIYFSYDVKMKEKGDIPEGYSVSREKKERFSLILESASTNQTSMYLCASSSAGTVYQETQYFGPGTRLLVL.

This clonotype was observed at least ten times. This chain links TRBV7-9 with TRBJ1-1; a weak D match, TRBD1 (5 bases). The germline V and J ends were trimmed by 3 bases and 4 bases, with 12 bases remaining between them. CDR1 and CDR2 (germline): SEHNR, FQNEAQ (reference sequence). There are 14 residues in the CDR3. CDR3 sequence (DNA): TGTGCCAGCAGCTTGTCAACCGGGGGCACTGAAGCTTTCTTT. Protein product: CASSLSTGGTEAFF.

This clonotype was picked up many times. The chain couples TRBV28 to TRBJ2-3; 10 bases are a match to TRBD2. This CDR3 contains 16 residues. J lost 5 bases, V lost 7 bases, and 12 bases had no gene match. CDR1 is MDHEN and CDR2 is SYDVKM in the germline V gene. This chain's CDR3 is CASIQTSGPGGDTQYF. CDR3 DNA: TGTGCCAGCATTCAGACTAGCGGGCCTGGAGGAGATACGCAGTATTTT. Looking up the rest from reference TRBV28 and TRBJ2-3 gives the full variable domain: DVKVTQSSRYLVKRTGEKVFLECVQDMDHENMFWYRQDPGLGLRLIYFSYDVKMKEKGDIPEGYSVSREKKERFSLILESASTNQTSMYLCASIQTSGPGGDTQYFGPGTRLTVL.

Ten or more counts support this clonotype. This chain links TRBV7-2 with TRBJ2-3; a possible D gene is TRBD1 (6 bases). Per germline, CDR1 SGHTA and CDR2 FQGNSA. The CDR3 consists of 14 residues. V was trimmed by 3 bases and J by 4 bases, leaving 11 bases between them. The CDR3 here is CASSFLGAADTQYF. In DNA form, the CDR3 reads TGTGCCAGCAGCTTTTTGGGGGCAGCAGATACGCAGTATTTT.

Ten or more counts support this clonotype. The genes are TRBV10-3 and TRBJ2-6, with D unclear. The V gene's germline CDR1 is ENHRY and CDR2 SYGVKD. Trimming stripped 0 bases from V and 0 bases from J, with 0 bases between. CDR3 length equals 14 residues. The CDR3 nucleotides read TGTGCCATCAGTGAGTCCTCTGGGGCCAACGTCCTGACTTTC. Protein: CAISESSGANVLTF.

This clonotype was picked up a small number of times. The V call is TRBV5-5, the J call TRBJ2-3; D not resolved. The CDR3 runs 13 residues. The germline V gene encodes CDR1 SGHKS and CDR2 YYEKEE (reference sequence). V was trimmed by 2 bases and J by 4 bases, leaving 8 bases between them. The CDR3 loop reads CASSFGYPDTQYF. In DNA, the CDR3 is TGTGCCAGCAGCTTTGGATATCCAGATACGCAGTATTTT.

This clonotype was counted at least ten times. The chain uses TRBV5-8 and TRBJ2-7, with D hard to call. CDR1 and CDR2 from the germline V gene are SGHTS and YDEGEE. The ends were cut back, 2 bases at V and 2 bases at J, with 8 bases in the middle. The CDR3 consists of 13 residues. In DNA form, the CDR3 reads TGTGCCAGCAGCTTTTCATGGACCTACGAGCAGTACGTC. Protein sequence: CASSFSWTYEQYV.

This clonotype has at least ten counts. CDR3 sequence (DNA): TGTGCCAGCAATGGGCAGCTCCAAGAGACCCAGTACTTC. As protein: CASNGQLQETQYF. The chain links TRBV6-2 or TRBV6-3 to TRBJ2-5; D is uncertain. Germline V lookup: CDR1 MNHEY, CDR2 SVGEGT. The CDR3 is made up of 13 amino acids. V shed 7 bases and J shed 1 base, with 10 bases lying between them.

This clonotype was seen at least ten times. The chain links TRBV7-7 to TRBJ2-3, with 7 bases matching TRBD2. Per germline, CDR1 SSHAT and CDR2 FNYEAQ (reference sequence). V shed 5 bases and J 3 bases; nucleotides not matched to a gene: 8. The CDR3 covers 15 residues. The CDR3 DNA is TGTGCCAGCAGCCTTGGGATAGCGGGTACAGATACGCAGTATTTT. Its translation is CASSLGIAGTDTQYF.

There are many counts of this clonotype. The DNA for the CDR3 is TGTGCCAGTAGTCCTCGGAGCGGGGATAGCAATCAGCCCCAGCATTTT. It encodes CASSPRSGDSNQPQHF. The chain links TRBV19 to TRBJ1-5; D remains unclear. The CDR3 contains 16 residues. V was cut by 5 bases and J by 0 bases, with 14 bases left in between. CDR1 and CDR2 (germline): LNHDA, SQIVND (reference sequence).

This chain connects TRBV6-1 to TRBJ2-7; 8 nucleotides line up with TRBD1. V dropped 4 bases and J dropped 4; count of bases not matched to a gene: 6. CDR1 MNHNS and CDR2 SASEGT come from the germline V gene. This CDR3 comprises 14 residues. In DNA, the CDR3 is TGTGCCAGCAGTGCCCGACAGGGGAATTACGAGCAGTACGTC. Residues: CASSARQGNYEQYV.

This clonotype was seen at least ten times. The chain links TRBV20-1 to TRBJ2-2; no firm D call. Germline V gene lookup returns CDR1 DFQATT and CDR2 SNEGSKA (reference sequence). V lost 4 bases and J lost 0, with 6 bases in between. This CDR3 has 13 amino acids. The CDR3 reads CSAITANTGELFF. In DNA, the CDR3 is TGCAGTGCTATAACAGCGAACACCGGGGAGCTGTTTTTT.

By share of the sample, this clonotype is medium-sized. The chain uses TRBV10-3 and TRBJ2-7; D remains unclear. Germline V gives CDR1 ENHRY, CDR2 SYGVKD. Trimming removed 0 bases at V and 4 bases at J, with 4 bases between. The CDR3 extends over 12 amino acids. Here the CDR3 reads CAISESGYEQYV. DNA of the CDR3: TGTGCCATCAGTGAGTCAGGGTACGAGCAGTACGTC.

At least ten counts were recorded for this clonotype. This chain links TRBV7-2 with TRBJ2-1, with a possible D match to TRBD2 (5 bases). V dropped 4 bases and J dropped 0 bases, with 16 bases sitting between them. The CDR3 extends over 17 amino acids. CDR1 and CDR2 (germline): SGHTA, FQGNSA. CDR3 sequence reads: CASSSPGGLFSYNEQFF. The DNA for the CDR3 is TGTGCCAGCAGCTCCCCGGGCGGGCTGTTCTCCTACAATGAGCAGTTCTTC.

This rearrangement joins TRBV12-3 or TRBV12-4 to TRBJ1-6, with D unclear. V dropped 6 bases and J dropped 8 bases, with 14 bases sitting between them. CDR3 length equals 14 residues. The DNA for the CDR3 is TGTGCCAGCAGCTTGGATCCGGGGTATTCACCCCTCCACTTT. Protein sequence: CASSLDPGYSPLHF.

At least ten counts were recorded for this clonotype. Here the CDR3 DNA reads TGTGCCAGCAGCCGGGACAGGGGGGACGAGCAGTACGTC. Protein sequence: CASSRDRGDEQYV. This chain links TRBV7-6 with TRBJ2-7; TRBD1 aligns across 11 bases. With 5 bases clipped from V and 5 bases from J, the junction kept 2 bases outside the gene matches. The CDR3 is 13 residues long. CDR1 is SGHVS, CDR2 FNYEAQ, per germline.

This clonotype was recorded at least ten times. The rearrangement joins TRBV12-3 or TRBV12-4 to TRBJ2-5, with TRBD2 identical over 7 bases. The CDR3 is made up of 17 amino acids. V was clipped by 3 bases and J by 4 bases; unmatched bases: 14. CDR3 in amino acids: CASSLRLAETPRETQYF. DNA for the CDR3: TGTGCCAGCAGTTTGCGTCTAGCGGAAACCCCCCGAGAGACCCAGTACTTC.

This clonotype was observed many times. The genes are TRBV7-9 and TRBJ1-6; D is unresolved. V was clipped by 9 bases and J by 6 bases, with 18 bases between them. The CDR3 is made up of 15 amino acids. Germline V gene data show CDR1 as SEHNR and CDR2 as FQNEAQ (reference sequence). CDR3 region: CASKANGEFNSPLHF. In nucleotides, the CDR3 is TGTGCCAGTAAAGCAAACGGGGAATTTAATTCACCCCTCCACTTT.